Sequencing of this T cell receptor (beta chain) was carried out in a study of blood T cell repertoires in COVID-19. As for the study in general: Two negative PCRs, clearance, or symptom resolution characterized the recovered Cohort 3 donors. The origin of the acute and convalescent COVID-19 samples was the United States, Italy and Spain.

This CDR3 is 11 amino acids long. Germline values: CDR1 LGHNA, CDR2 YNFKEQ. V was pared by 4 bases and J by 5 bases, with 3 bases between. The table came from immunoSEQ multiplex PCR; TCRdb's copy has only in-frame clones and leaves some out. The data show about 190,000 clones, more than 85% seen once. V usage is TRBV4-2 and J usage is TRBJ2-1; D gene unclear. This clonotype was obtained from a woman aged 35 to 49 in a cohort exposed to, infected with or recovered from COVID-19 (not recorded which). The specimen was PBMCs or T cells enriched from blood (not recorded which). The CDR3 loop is CASSLNNEQFF. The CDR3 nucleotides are TGTGCCAGCAGCCTCAACAATGAGCAGTTCTTC.